The source of this T cell receptor (beta chain) is a study of Graves' ophthalmopathy and Graves' hyperthyroidism. This clonotype was observed a handful of times. Its antigen remains unknown. Amplified TCR beta CDR3 regions were obtained using RNA transcripts as template. Second-round multiplex PCR came after a first-round RT-PCR that employed HTBI primers. MiXCR, applied by TCRdb to the multiplex PCR reads, yields one record per CDR3 protein. The table lists over a million distinct CDR3 sequences, about two fifths of them singletons. Trimming removed 6 bases at V and 3 bases at J, with 14 bases between. There are 14 residues in the CDR3. Germline CDR1 LNHDA, CDR2 SQIVND (reference sequence). Regarding the study as a whole: A model built from 13 signatures distinguished ophthalmopathy from stable hyperthyroidism with 87.88% sensitivity and about 80% specificity. Most thyroid clonotypes with frequency above 0.001 were detected in blood too.

The source is an adult man with Graves' hyperthyroidism. V usage is TRBV19 and J usage is TRBJ1-1; D gene uncertain. The sequencing input was peripheral blood or thyroid tissue (not recorded which). CDR3 sequence: CASRETPAYTEAFF. The CDR3, as DNA: TGTGCCAGTAGAGAGACACCGGCATACACTGAAGCTTTCTTT.